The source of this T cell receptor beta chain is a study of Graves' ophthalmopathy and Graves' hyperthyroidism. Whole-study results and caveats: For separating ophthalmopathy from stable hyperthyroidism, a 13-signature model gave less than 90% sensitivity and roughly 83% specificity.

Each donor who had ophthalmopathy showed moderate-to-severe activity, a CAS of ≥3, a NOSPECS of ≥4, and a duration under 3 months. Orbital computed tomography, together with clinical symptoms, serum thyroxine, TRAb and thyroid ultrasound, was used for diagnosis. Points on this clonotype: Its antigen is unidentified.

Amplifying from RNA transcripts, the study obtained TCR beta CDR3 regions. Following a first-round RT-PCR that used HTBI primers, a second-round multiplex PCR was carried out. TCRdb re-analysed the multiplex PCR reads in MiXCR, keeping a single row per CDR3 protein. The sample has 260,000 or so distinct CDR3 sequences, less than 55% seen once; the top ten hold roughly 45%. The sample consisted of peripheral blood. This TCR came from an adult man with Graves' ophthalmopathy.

CDR3 nucleotide sequence: TGTGCCAGCAGTCCGTATTGGACAGGGCCTGAAAAACTGTTTTTT. Translating gives CASSPYWTGPEKLFF. This chain links TRBV2 with TRBJ1-4; TRBD1 aligns across 8 bases. V lost 5 bases and J lost 7; bases outside the gene matches: 9. The CDR3 contains 15 residues. CDR1 and CDR2 (germline): SNHLY, FYNNEI.